The 6 T cell receptor beta chains below come from one sample, sequenced in a study of T cells in Graves' hyperthyroidism and ophthalmopathy (dated by TCRdb to the late 2010s). Library preparation was by multiplex PCR. Instrument used: Illumina HiSeq 2000. Amplification of TCR beta CDR3 regions was carried out from RNA transcripts. The first round of RT-PCR for the TCR CDR3 was performed with the HTBI primer set and the Qiagen OneStep RT-PCR kit. The raw public data were reprocessed by TCRdb itself: fastp quality trimming at Q25, MiXCR clonotype calling, in-frame beta chains only. When rows share a CDR3 protein, they turn into one entry using the most common DNA and genes. In this sample the table shows a few hundred thousand distinct CDR3 sequences, around a sixth of which occur a single time. The ten largest clonotypes hold roughly two fifths of the sample. The sample taken for sequencing was blood. These receptors were taken from a man between 18 and 35 years old with Graves' ophthalmopathy.

Ten or more counts support this clonotype. The CDR3 DNA reads as TGTGCCAGCAGCTTACAGAGGGACTCCTACGAGCAGTACTTC. Encoded protein: CASSLQRDSYEQYF. The rearrangement links TRBV11-2 to TRBJ2-7; possibly TRBD2 for D (5 bases). Germline loops: CDR1 SGHAT, CDR2 FQNNGV. Trimming left V 2 bases short and J 0 bases short, with 8 bases between. CDR3 length: 14 residues.

This clonotype was seen ten or more times. The CDR3 sequence: CASSHPSGVGTGELFF. The CDR3 coding sequence is TGTGCCAGCAGTCACCCGTCGGGGGTAGGGACCGGGGAGCTGTTTTTT. The chain joins TRBV27 to TRBJ2-2; D might be TRBD2 (6 bases). The CDR3 consists of 16 residues. Germline CDR1 and CDR2: MNHEY and SMNVEV (reference sequence). The V gene lost 5 bases and the J gene lost 5 bases, with 18 bases spanning the gap.

This clonotype has a count of ten or more. The gene calls are TRBV20-1 and TRBJ1-1; the D is unclear. The germline gives CDR1 DFQATT, CDR2 SNEGSKA (reference sequence). Trimming removed 0 bases at V and 4 bases at J, with 15 bases between. The CDR3 has 15 residues. The CDR3 spells CSARERGRELTEAFF. Here the CDR3 DNA reads TGCAGTGCTAGAGAGCGGGGAAGGGAACTCACTGAAGCTTTCTTT.

The CDR3 nucleotides read TGTGCCAGCAGCCGTCGCTCTATGAACACTGAAGCTTTCTTT. Its protein product is CASSRRSMNTEAFF. The V gene is TRBV7-9, the J gene TRBJ1-1; D uncertain. Germline V CDR1 and CDR2: SEHNR, FQNEAQ (reference sequence). The V end was cut by 5 bases, the J end by 0 bases, with 10 bases between. The CDR3 length is 14 residues.

This clonotype was observed at least ten times. The chain employs TRBV5-1 and TRBJ2-7, with D possibly matching TRBD2 (7 bases). The V and J ends lost 4 bases and 4 bases respectively, with 15 bases between them. Germline lookup yields CDR1 SGHRS and CDR2 YFSETQ. The CDR3 length is 14 residues. Here the CDR3 DNA reads TGCGCCAGCAGCCCGGACGGGGGGCGGTACGAGCAGTACTTC. This translates into CASSPDGGRYEQYF.

This clonotype was counted between two and nine times. The chain uses TRBV6-4 and TRBJ2-2, with 9 bases fitting TRBD2. The CDR3 loop spans 17 amino acids. CDR1 and CDR2 from the germline V gene are MRHNA and SNTAGT. V shed 5 bases, J shed 2 bases, and the junction held 9 bases outside the gene matches. CDR3 DNA: TGTGCCAGCAGTCCCTTGAGCGGGGGGCCTAACACCGGGGAGCTGTTTTTT. Protein sequence: CASSPLSGGPNTGELFF.